The rows below give T cell receptor beta chains drawn from one sample of a study of T-cell reconstitution after alpha-beta-depleted transplantation in children. TCRdb independently ran MiXCR on the PCR reads; one entry per CDR3 protein. In the table there are some 80,000 distinct CDR3 sequences, 15% to 20% of which are singletons. Sequencing was performed on PBMCs, mostly from graft donor cells, taken 360 days after TCRalphabeta/CD19-depleted stem cell transplant. These TCRs come from a male patient aged 2 to 9 who had a stem cell transplant for acute lymphoblastic leukemia, so the T cells may come from the graft donor. CDR3s include the opening cysteine and the closing phenylalanine or tryptophan. The D gene is left open where the match is weak. Clone size is shown for a subset of rows, as once, few, many or a class of expanded clone.

d_call j_call clone_size v_call cdr3_nt cdr3_aa
TRBD1 TRBJ1-6 many TRBV7-9 TGTGCCAGCAGCCTCACAGGGGGCCTCTATAATTCACCCCTCCACTTT CASSLTGGLYNSPLHF
. TRBJ2-1 . TRBV5-5 TGTGCCAGCAGACGGCATGCGGACGTAGGATACAATGAGCAGTTCTTC CASRRHADVGYNEQFF
TRBD2 TRBJ2-7 many TRBV7-2 TGTGCCAGCAGCTTAGCGCTTGGAGCGGGAGGCCCCTACGAGCAGTACTTC CASSLALGAGGPYEQYF
. TRBJ2-5 . TRBV7-2 TGTGCCAGCAGCTTACCCGGGATTTTCCAGTACTTC CASSLPGIFQYF
. TRBJ2-3 few TRBV7-9 TGTGCCAGCAGCTACTTTCAGGGAGATACGCAGTATTTT CASSYFQGDTQYF
. TRBJ2-1 . TRBV5-1 TGCGCCAGCAGCTTGGACAGGGTAAATGAGCAGTTCTTC CASSLDRVNEQFF
. TRBJ2-1 . TRBV5-1 TGCGCCAGCAGCTACCCAAGTTTGGATGAGCAGTTCTTC CASSYPSLDEQFF
. TRBJ2-5 few TRBV5-6 TGTGCCAGCAGCTTGGCTCTAGGAACCCAAGAGACCCAGTACTTC CASSLALGTQETQYF
TRBD2 TRBJ2-7 . TRBV4-2 TGTGCCAGCAGCCAAGATCTGGGGACTAAACCCTACGAGCAGTACTTC CASSQDLGTKPYEQYF
. TRBJ1-2 few TRBV5-5 TGTGCCAGCAGCTACGACACCTATGGCTACACCTTC CASSYDTYGYTF
. TRBJ2-2 few TRBV4-2 TGTGCCAGCAGCCAAAGGCCAAGTCGGCCGGCCTACACCGGGGAGCTGTTTTTT CASSQRPSRPAYTGELFF
. TRBJ1-1 . TRBV5-1 TGCGCCAGCAGCTGGGTCCTCAACGGAGTCGGGAACACTGAAGCTTTCTTT CASSWVLNGVGNTEAFF
TRBD2 TRBJ2-1 few TRBV20-1 TGCAGTGCTAGAGGCTTTAGCGGGAGATATTCCTCCTACAATGAGCAGTTCTTC CSARGFSGRYSSYNEQFF
. TRBJ2-1 many TRBV12-3/TRBV12-4 TGTGCCAGCACTCCCAGGGGTAGACAAGACAATGAGCAGTTCTTC CASTPRGRQDNEQFF
. TRBJ1-1 . TRBV11-2 TGTGCCAGCAGGCGACGCCGGGACACGAACACTGAAGCTTTCTTT CASRRRRDTNTEAFF
TRBD2 TRBJ2-2 few TRBV6-5 TGTGCCAGCAGCAACCCGGGACTAGCGGGAGTAGCCGGGGAGCTGTTTTTT CASSNPGLAGVAGELFF
TRBD2 TRBJ2-1 few TRBV7-6 TGTGCCAGCAGCCGCAGACTAGCGGGAAAGCAGACTGGGTGGTACAATGAGCAGTTCTTC CASSRRLAGKQTGWYNEQFF
. TRBJ1-3 . TRBV12-3/TRBV12-4 TGTGCCAGCAGTTTCCCCCTGGGGGTTGGAAACACCATATATTTT CASSFPLGVGNTIYF
. TRBJ2-5 . TRBV5-4 TGTGCCAGCAGCCTACGGGTTCACGGTCCCCAAGAGACCCAGTACTTC CASSLRVHGPQETQYF
. TRBJ1-2 . TRBV2 TGTGCCAGCAGTGAATCACAACCCGCCGGCTATGGCTACACCTTC CASSESQPAGYGYTF
. TRBJ1-2 few TRBV3-1 TGTGCCAGCAGCACCTGGGGGGCGCCGGGCTACACCTTC CASSTWGAPGYTF
. TRBJ2-2 few TRBV27 TGTGCCAGCAGTCCATATGGGGGAGCGGACACCGGGGAGCTGTTTTTT CASSPYGGADTGELFF
TRBD1 TRBJ2-7 many TRBV12-3/TRBV12-4 TGTGCCAGCAGTTTTCCCGGACAGGTGGCCTACGAGCAGTACTTC CASSFPGQVAYEQYF
. TRBJ2-6 . TRBV4-1 TGCGCCAGCAGCGTTCAACCCCCACTCTCTGGGGCCAACGTCCTGACTTTC CASSVQPPLSGANVLTF
. TRBJ2-1 once TRBV7-6 TGTGCCAGCAGCTCCACTAGCTTCCCCTACAATGAGCAGTTCTTC CASSSTSFPYNEQFF
TRBD2 TRBJ2-7 . TRBV7-6 TGTGCCAGCAGCTTGGCTAGCGGGGGCTCCTACGAGCAGTACTTC CASSLASGGSYEQYF
. TRBJ2-5 once TRBV11-3 TGTGCCAGCAGCGCACGTAGGGGGAAAGAGACCCAGTACTTC CASSARRGKETQYF
. TRBJ2-1 few TRBV2 TGTGCCAGCAGTGAAGCGCTTGTACTCCGCGTTGCGTTCTTC CASSEALVLRVAFF
. TRBJ1-2 many TRBV12-3/TRBV12-4 TGTGCCAGCAGTTTCGGCGACTATGGCTACACCTTC CASSFGDYGYTF
. TRBJ1-4 few TRBV5-1 TGCGCCAGCAGCTTCTTAGGGGCCGGGAATGAAAAACTGTTTTTT CASSFLGAGNEKLFF
TRBD1 TRBJ2-1 few TRBV24-1 TGTGCCACCAGTGATCCGGGGACAGGGCGTAGGAATGAGCAGTTCTTC CATSDPGTGRRNEQFF
. TRBJ2-7 few TRBV7-9 TGTGCCAGCAGCCTCGGGACGGGGAGGAACGAGCAGTACTTC CASSLGTGRNEQYF
. TRBJ2-7 . TRBV3-1 TGTGCCAGCAGCCGCGGACGGGCCTACGAGCAGTACTTC CASSRGRAYEQYF
. TRBJ2-1 few TRBV12-3/TRBV12-4 TGTGCCAGCAATCCGGGACTCCCGGCCGACAATGAGCAGTTCTTC CASNPGLPADNEQFF
. TRBJ1-1 . TRBV29-1 TGCAGCATTAAAGGGGCAGGGGTGAACACTGAAGCTTTCTTT CSIKGAGVNTEAFF
. TRBJ2-5 . TRBV6-5 TGTGCCAGCAGTTACGGAGGGCTCCCGGAGACCCAGTACTTC CASSYGGLPETQYF
. TRBJ2-3 many TRBV28 TGTGCCAGCAGTTCGATAGCAGATACGCAGTATTTT CASSSIADTQYF
TRBD2 TRBJ2-5 few TRBV7-2 TGTGCCAGCAGCTTGCGACTAGCGGGAGGGCTGAAGACCCAGTACTTC CASSLRLAGGLKTQYF
. TRBJ2-3 many TRBV30 TGTGCCTGGAGGCATAAAGCGAGCTGGGGGTTCGCAGATACGCAGTATTTT CAWRHKASWGFADTQYF